This T cell receptor (beta chain) was documented in a study of blood T cell repertoires in COVID-19. Study information: The United States, Italy and Spain supplied acute and convalescent COVID-19 samples. Nucleic acid was either cDNA or gDNA, and it came from T cells, B-cell-depleted T cells, or PBMCs.

With V trimmed by 3 bases and J by 5 bases, 8 bases remained unmatched. CDR1 MNHEY and CDR2 SVGEGT come from the germline V gene. This CDR3 is 15 amino acids long. Original analysis: Amplification from reference gene primers served as the basis for estimated nucleated cell counts. Only in-frame clones appear in the TCRdb table, and some are missing; sequencing was by immunoSEQ multiplex PCR. V and J calls and clone size come straight from that table; D and trimming were deduced from the DNA. The sample has more than 80,000 clones; 75% to 90% are singletons. This clone was detected a few times. Sequencing was carried out using peripheral blood. This receptor was obtained from a woman of 80 years or more with active or convalescent COVID-19. V is TRBV6-2 or TRBV6-3 and J is TRBJ1-1; TRBD1 matches 8 bases. The CDR3 DNA sequence: TGTGCCAGCAGTTATACCGGACAGGGAGGTACTGAAGCTTTCTTT. Translation gives CASSYTGQGGTEAFF.